The following is a T cell receptor beta chain sequence with its context. The antigen it recognizes is unknown. The record has no base qualities; no much larger clone is one base away. The time point label, read with the paper, signifies: about 28 days (+/-7) after the second vaccine dose. AZD1222 recipients whose second dose came at about 4 weeks and those whose second dose came at about 12 weeks were combined into one group, since spike-specific TCR depth and breadth did not differ between the two schedules. The vaccinee samples were drawn from two UK trials, COV001 and COV002, one of which was a single-blind randomized controlled phase 2/3 trial testing AZD1222 (ChAdOx1 nCoV-19) in healthy adults. For TCRbeta chain sequencing, PBMC samples were collected from trial participants at day 0 and at day 28 after the second dose. Per the germline V gene (reference sequence), SGHNT is the CDR1 and YYREEE is the CDR2. From the cysteine up to the phenylalanine, the CDR3 has a length of 14 residues. This entry keeps only the CDR3 DNA: 42 bases, framed from base 1. The junction shows trimming of 3 bases on V and 4 bases on J, plus 11 bases between the germline ends.

The CDR3 regions of human TCRbeta chains were analyzed by immunosequencing. The paper's data handling went like this. TCRs in the repertoires were compared against a reference library of SARS-CoV-2-specific TCRs that had been generated with the MIRA antigen-specificity platform. Breadth was defined as the fraction of unique TCRs that were SARS-CoV-2-associated, and depth was defined as the fraction of total T cells that were SARS-CoV-2-associated. Using the MIRA data, every spike-specific TCR was mapped to the spike region that the TCR reacted to and assigned to either a CD4 or a CD8 class. Log10-transformed breadth and depth values were compared by one-way ANOVA with Sidak's multiple comparisons tests. TCRdb took this table from immuneACCESS and kept in-frame rearrangements with V and J called. Such tables lack part of the clones; where checked against another copy, unresolved V genes explain under half of the gap, and the rest is unexplained. V and J calls plus clone size are reproduced from that table; the DNA served to infer D and trimming. The sample profile shows fewer than 180,000 clones; approximately 90% of them were found once. Under 4% of the sample rests with the top ten.

This sample is drawn from a study of T cell responses to AZD1222 COVID-19 vaccine (dated by TCRdb to the early 2020s). The study in broad terms: TCR sequencing covered 230 to 250 trial participants: 207 given two doses of AZD1222 and some 25 given two doses of MenACWY control vaccine. Trial participants were enrolled by age into 18-55, 56-69 and 70-plus year subgroups, with roughly 160, 29 and 62 TCR-sequenced participants respectively. What the study reported, not specific to this receptor: Because no day 14 peak-response samples were available, repertoires were characterized only after the peak T cell response. In the small 56-69-year group, the increase in depth fell short of significance, most likely because of low power. The whole spike protein was spanned by vaccine-associated CD4 TCRs, and dominant responses were seen in regions 160-218 and 743-854. Participants were mostly white British, with more females than males. The authors suggested clonal diversity may have been underestimated. After two AZD1222 doses, spike-specific TCR breadth and depth were significantly higher than at day 0 and than in MenACWY recipients. Reportedly, close to half of the unique spike-specific TCRs recognized epitopes lying outside the regions that are mutated in the B.1.351 and B.1.1.7 variants. Conclusions about previously exposed vaccinees are limited because only five to seven AZD1222 recipients were SARS-CoV-2 seropositive at baseline.

The chain is assembled from TRBV5-4 and TRBJ1-3, with the D gene not confidently named. The material sequenced was peripheral blood, taken 28 days after the second AZD1222 dose. This clonotype was sampled from an adult who received the AZD1222 COVID-19 vaccine. The DNA is TGTGCCAGCAGCTCCCTTTCTTCCGGAAACACCATATATTTT. Its amino acids are CASSSLSSGNTIYF.